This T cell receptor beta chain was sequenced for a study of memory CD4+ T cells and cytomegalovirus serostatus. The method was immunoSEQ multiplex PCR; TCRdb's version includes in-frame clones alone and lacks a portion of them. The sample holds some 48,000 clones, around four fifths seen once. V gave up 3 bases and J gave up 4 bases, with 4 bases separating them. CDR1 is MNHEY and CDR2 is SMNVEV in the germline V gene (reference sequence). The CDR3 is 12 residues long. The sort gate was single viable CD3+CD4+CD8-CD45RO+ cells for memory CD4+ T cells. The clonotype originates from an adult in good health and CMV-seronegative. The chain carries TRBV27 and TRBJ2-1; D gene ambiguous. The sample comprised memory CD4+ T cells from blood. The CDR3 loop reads CASSFLYNEQFF. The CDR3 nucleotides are TGTGCCAGCAGTTTCCTGTACAATGAGCAGTTCTTC.